The 5 T cell receptor beta chains in this list originate from one sample, sequenced in a study of OX40 agonist ivuxolimab in advanced cancers. The method was immunoSEQ multiplex PCR; TCRdb's version includes in-frame clones alone and lacks a portion of them. The sample lists about 56,000 clones; around 87% were seen once. Source: CD4+ or CD8+ T cells sorted from blood, taken in a trial of the OX40 agonist ivuxolimab. The receptors come from an adult with an advanced solid tumor such as melanoma, head and neck, liver or kidney cancer.

The chain is built from TRBV7-9 and TRBJ1-2, with TRBD1 matching over 8 bases. V shed 5 bases and J 0 bases; nucleotides not matched to a gene: 5. Germline V CDR1 and CDR2: SEHNR, FQNEAQ (reference sequence). This CDR3 has 15 residues. CDR3 sequence (DNA): TGTGCCAGCAGCGAGCAGGGGGCAGCTAACTATGGCTACACCTTC. Translating it yields CASSEQGAANYGYTF.

The chain recombines TRBV4-3 with TRBJ1-2, with D unclear. This CDR3 has 15 residues. Germline CDR1 is LGHNA and CDR2 is YSLEER. Trimming left V 0 bases short and J 2 bases short, with 10 bases between. CDR3 in amino acids: CASSQEGRVNYGYTF. For the CDR3, the DNA is TGCGCCAGCAGCCAAGAGGGTCGGGTAAACTATGGCTACACCTTC.

A remark on this clone: A junction boundary mismatches the germline segment, possibly from a read error. Other DNA sequences in the same sample also yield this CDR3. The rearrangement joins TRBV6-5 to TRBJ1-1; D uncertain. Germline CDR1 reads MNHEY; CDR2 reads SVGAGI. This CDR3 has 15 residues. CDR3 DNA sequence: TGTGCCAGTAGTTACTCGAAAAGGGTGAACACTGAAGCTTTCTTT. Protein product: CASSYSKRVNTEAFF.

This clone was counted a single time. This sequence joins TRBV28 and TRBJ1-5; possibly TRBD1 for D (5 bases). The V end lost 2 bases, the J end lost 1 base, and 9 bases lay between the germline ends. The germline gives CDR1 MDHEN, CDR2 SYDVKM. The CDR3 runs to 15 residues. The chain's CDR3 is CASSLKGRSNQPQHF. Here the CDR3 DNA reads TGTGCCAGCAGTTTAAAGGGGCGAAGCAATCAGCCCCAGCATTTT.

The chain recombines TRBV12-5 with TRBJ1-1; D not resolved. The V end was cut by 3 bases, the J end by 1 base, with 6 bases between. From germline, CDR1 is LGHNT and CDR2 FRNRAP. This CDR3 is built from 13 residues. CDR3 in DNA: TGTGCTAGTGGTTTTGGCACGAACACTGAAGCTTTCTTT. Translating gives CASGFGTNTEAFF.